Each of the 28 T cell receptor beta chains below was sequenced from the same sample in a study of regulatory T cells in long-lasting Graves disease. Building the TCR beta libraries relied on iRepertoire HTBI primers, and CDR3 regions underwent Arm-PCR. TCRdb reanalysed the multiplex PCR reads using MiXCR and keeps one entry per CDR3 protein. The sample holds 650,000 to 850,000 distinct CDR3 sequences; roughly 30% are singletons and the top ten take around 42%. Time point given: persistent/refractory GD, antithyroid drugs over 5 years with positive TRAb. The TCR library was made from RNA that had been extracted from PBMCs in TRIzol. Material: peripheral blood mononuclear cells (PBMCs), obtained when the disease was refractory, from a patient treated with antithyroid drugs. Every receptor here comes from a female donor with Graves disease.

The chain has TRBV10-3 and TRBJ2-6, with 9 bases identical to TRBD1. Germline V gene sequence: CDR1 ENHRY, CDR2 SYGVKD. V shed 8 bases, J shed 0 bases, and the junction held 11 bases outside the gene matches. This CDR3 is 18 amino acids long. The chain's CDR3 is CAIAGTGSSLSGANVLTF. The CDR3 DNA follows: TGTGCCATCGCCGGGACAGGGTCCTCCCTCTCTGGGGCCAACGTCCTGACTTTC.

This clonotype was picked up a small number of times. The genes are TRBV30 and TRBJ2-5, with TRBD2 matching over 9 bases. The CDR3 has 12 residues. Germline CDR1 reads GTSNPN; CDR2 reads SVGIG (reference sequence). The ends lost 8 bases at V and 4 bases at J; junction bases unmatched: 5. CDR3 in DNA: TGTGCCAACAGACTAGCGGCAGAGACCCAGTACTTC. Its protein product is CANRLAAETQYF.

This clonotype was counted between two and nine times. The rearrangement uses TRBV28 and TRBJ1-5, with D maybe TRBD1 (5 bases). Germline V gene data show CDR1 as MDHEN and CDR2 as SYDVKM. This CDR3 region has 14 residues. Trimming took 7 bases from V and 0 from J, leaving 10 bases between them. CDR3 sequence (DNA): TGTGCCAGCATAAGCAGGGATAGCAATCAGCCCCAGCATTTT. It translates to CASISRDSNQPQHF.

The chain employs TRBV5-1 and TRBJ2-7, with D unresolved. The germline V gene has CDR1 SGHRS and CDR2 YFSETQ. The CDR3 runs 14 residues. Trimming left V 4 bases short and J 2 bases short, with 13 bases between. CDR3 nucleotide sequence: TGCGCCAGCAGCCCATCCCCTAAGACCTACGAGCAGTACTTC. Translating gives CASSPSPKTYEQYF.

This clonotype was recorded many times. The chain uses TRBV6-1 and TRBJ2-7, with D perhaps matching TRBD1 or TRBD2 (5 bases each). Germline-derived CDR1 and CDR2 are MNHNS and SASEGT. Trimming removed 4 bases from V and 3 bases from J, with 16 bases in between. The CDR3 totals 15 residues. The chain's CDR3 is CASSGGTQRYYEQYF. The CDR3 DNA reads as TGTGCCAGCAGTGGGGGGACCCAACGCTACTACGAGCAGTACTTC.

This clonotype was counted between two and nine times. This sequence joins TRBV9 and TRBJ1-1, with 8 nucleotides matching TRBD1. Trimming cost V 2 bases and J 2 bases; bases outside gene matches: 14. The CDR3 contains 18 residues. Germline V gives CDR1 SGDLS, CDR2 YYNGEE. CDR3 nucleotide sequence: TGTGCCAGCAGCGTGGGGGAATCGGACAGGGCCTATAACACTGAAGCTTTCTTT. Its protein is CASSVGESDRAYNTEAFF.

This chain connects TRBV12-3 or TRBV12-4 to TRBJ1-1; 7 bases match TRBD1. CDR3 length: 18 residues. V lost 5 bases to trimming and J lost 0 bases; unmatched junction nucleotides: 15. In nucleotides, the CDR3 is TGTGCCAGCAGTACCTGGAGGACAGGCCACATGATGAACACTGAAGCTTTCTTT. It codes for CASSTWRTGHMMNTEAFF.

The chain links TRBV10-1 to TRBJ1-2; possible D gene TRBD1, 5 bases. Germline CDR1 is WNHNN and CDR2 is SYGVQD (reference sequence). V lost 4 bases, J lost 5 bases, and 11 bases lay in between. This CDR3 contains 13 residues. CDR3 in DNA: TGCGCCAGCAGTGTTGCCAGGGAATATGGCTACACCTTC. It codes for CASSVAREYGYTF.

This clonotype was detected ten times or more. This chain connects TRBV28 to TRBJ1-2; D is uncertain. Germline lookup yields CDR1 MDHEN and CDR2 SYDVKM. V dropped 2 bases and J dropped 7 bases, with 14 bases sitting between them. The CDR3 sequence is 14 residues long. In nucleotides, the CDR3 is TGTGCCAGCAGTTTAGCACCGCTGGGTTCTGGCTACACCTTC. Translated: CASSLAPLGSGYTF.

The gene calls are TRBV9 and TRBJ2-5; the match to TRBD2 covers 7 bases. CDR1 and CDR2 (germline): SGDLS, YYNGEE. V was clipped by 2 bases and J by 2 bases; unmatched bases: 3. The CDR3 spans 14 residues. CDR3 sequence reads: CASSVGLGQETQYF. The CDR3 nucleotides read TGTGCCAGCAGCGTCGGACTAGGTCAAGAGACCCAGTACTTC.

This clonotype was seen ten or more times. As DNA, the CDR3 is TGCAGCGTTGAAGATCGTTGGCAGGGGGCTGGCTACACCTTC. Amino acid sequence: CSVEDRWQGAGYTF. The chain recombines TRBV29-1 with TRBJ1-2; 8 nucleotides line up with TRBD1. This CDR3 comprises 14 residues. Germline V gene sequence: CDR1 SQVTM, CDR2 ANQGSEA. V gave up 0 bases and J gave up 7 bases; unmatched junction bases: 7.

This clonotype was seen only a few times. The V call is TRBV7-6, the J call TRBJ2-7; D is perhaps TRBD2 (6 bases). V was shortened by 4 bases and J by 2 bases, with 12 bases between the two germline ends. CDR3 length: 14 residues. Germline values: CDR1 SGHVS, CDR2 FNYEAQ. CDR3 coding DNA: TGTGCCAGCAGCTCGGGACTCCGAACCTACGAGCAGTACTTC. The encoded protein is CASSSGLRTYEQYF.

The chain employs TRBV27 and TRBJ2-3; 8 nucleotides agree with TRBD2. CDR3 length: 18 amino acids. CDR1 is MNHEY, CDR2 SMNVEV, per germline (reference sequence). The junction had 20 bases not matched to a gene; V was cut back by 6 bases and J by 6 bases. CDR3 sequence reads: CASSRLRGGPPYIDTQYF. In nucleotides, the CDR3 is TGTGCCAGCAGCCGACTCCGCGGGGGGCCGCCCTACATCGATACGCAGTATTTT.

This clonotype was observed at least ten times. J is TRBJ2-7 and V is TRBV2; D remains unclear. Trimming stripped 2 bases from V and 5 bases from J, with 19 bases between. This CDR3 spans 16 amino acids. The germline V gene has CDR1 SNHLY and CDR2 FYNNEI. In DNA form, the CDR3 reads TGTGCCAGCAGTGAATCGTGGGTAGCCCGGAGAAACGAGCAGTACTTC. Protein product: CASSESWVARRNEQYF.

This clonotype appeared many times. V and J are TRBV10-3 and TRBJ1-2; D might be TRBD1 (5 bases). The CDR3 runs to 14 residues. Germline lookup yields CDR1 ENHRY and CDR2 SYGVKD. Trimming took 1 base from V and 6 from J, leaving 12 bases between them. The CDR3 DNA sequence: TGTGCCATCAGTGAGTTCGGGGGATTCAATGGCTACACCTTC. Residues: CAISEFGGFNGYTF.

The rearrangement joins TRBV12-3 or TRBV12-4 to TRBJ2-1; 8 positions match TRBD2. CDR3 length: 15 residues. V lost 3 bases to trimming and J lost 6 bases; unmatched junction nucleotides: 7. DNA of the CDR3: TGTGCCAGCAGTTTGTATTGGCTAGCGGGCAATGAGCAGTTCTTC. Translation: CASSLYWLAGNEQFF.

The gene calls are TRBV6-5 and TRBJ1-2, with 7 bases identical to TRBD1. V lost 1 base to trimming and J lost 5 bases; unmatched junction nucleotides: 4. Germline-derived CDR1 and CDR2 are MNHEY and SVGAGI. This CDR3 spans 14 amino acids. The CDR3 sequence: CASSYLGQTYGYTF. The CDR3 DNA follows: TGTGCCAGCAGTTACTTGGGACAGACGTATGGCTACACCTTC.

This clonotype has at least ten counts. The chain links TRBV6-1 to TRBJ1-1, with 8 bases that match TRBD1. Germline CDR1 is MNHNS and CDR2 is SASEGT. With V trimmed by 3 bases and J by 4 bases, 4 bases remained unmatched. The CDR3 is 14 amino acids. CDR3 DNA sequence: TGTGCCAGCAGTGACAGGGGGCCGGGCACTGAAGCTTTCTTT. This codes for CASSDRGPGTEAFF.

As DNA, the CDR3 is TGTGCCAGCAGTTTAAGTTCGGGACAGTACAATGAGCAGTTCTTC. Translated: CASSLSSGQYNEQFF. The genes are TRBV12-3 or TRBV12-4 and TRBJ2-1; 7 bases agree with TRBD1. CDR3 length equals 15 residues. The J segment lost 4 bases and the V segment lost 2 bases, leaving 5 bases of the junction unmatched.

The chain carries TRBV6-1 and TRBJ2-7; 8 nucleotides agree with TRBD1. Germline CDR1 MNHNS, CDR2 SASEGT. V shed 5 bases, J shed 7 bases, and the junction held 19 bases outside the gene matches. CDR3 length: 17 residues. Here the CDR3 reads CASSKHWGTGAPGEQYF. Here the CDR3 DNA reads TGTGCCAGCAGTAAACACTGGGGGACAGGAGCTCCCGGTGAGCAGTACTTC.

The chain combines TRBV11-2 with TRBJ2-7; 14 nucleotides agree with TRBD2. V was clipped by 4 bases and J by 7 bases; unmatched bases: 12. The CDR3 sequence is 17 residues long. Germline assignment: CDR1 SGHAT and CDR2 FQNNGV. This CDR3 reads CASSSRSGLAGEFEQYF. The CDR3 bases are TGTGCCAGCAGCTCCCGATCGGGACTAGCGGGAGAGTTTGAGCAGTACTTC.

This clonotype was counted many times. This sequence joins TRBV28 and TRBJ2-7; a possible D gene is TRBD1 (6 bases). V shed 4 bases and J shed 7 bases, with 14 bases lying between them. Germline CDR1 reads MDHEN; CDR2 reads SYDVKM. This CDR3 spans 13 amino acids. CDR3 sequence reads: CASSYGTSREQYF. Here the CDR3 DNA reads TGTGCCAGCAGTTATGGGACAAGTCGAGAGCAGTACTTC.

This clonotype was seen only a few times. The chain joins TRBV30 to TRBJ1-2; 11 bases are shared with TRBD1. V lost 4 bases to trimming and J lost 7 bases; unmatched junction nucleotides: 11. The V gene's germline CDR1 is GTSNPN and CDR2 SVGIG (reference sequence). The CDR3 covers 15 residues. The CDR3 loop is CAWISSDRGRGGYTF. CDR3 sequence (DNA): TGTGCCTGGATTTCCTCGGACAGGGGGCGGGGTGGCTACACCTTC.

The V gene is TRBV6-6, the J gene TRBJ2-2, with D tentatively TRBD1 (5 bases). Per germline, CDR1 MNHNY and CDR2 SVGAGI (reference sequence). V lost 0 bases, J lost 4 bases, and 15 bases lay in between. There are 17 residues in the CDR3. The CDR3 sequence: CASSYSTMQGGTGELFF. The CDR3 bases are TGTGCCAGCAGTTACTCGACCATGCAGGGCGGCACCGGGGAGCTGTTTTTT.

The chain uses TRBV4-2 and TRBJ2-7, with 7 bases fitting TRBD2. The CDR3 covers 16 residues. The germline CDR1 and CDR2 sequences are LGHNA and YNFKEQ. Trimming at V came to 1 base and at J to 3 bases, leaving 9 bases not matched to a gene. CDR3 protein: CASSQVGREKDYEQYF. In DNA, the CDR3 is TGTGCCAGCAGCCAAGTTGGGCGGGAGAAGGACTACGAGCAGTACTTC.

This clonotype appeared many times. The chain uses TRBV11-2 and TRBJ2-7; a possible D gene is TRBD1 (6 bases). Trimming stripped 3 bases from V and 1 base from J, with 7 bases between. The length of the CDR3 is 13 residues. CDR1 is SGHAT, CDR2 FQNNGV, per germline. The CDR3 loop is CASSLDSSYEQYF. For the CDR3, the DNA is TGTGCCAGCAGCTTGGACAGTTCCTACGAGCAGTACTTC. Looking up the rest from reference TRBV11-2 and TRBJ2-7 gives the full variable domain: EAGVAQSPRYKIIEKRQSVAFWCNPISGHATLYWYQQILGQGPKLLIQFQNNGVVDDSQLPKDRFSAERLKGVDSTLKIQPAKLEDSAVYLCASSLDSSYEQYFGPGTRLTVT.

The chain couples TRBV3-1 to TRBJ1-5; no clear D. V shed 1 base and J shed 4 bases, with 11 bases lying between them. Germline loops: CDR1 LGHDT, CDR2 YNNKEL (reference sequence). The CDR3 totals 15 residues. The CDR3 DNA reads TGTGCCAGCAGCCAAGGGGGAGTACGAAATCAGCCCCAGCATTTT. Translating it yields CASSQGGVRNQPQHF. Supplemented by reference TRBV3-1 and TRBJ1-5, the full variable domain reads DTAVSQTPKYLVTQMGNDKSIKCEQNLGHDTMYWYKQDSKKFLKIMFSYNNKELIINETVPNRFSPKSPDKAHLNLHINSLELGDSAVYFCASSQGGVRNQPQHFGDGTRLSIL.

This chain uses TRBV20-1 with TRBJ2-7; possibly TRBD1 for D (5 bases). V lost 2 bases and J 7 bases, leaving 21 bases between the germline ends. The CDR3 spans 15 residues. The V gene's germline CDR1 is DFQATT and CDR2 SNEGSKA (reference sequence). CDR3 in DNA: TGCAGTGCTAGAAGGACACTAAGAATGCGAAGGGAGCAGTACTTC. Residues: CSARRTLRMRREQYF.